The 29 T cell receptor beta chains presented below share a single source sample, sequenced in a study of human T cells and chemical hapten exposure. TCRdb processed the RACE reads anew with MiXCR; each CDR3 protein has one entry. The sample carries around 71,000 distinct CDR3 sequences, approximately 9.8% recorded once. The time point denotes: patch test 1, 2 weeks after DPC sensitization. Described treatment: therapeutic diphenylcyclopropenone sensitization with weekly scalp DPC. The sequencing here drew on whole blood, taken in connection with sensitization to the hapten diphenylcyclopropenone (DPC). The origin of the receptors is a woman aged 40 to 50 with alopecia areata. Some clones in this sample may be carry-over from other donors' samples.

The sample holds many counts of this clonotype. Sequence at one end of the junction differs from germline and may be a read error. V and J are TRBV4-3 and TRBJ2-2; perhaps D is TRBD1 or TRBD2 (5 bases each). The CDR3 runs to 13 residues. CDR1 is LGHNA, CDR2 YSLEER, per germline. The DNA for the CDR3 is TGCGCCAGCAGCCCTCAGGGAACCGGGGAGCCGTTTTTT. Translation: CASSPQGTGEPFF.

This clonotype was found many times. The V and J genes are TRBV29-1 and TRBJ2-7, with D possibly being TRBD1 or TRBD2 (5 bases each). CDR1 is SQVTM and CDR2 is ANQGSEA in the germline V gene. V was trimmed by 6 bases and J by 2 bases, leaving 14 bases between them. CDR3 length equals 13 residues. The CDR3 protein is CSVAGTLTYEQYF. CDR3 bases: TGCAGCGTGGCCGGGACCCTAACCTACGAGCAGTACTTC.

This clonotype was seen at least ten times. This chain connects TRBV7-9 to TRBJ2-1, with D unclear. Germline assignment: CDR1 SEHNR and CDR2 FQNEAQ (reference sequence). The V end lost 1 base, the J end lost 2 bases, and 3 bases lay between the germline ends. The CDR3 spans 13 residues. The CDR3 bases are TGTGCCAGCAGCTTAGGGACCTACAATGAGCAGTTCTTC. Amino acid sequence: CASSLGTYNEQFF.

This clonotype was observed at least ten times. The chain is built from TRBV7-9 and TRBJ2-3; 10 bases map to TRBD2. Germline trimming cut 5 bases from V and 6 bases from J; bases unmatched to any gene: 8. The V gene's germline CDR1 is SEHNR and CDR2 FQNEAQ (reference sequence). The CDR3 extends over 15 amino acids. The CDR3 bases are TGTGCCAGCAGCCCGAGCGGGGGGGCGGCGGATACGCAGTATTTT. Translation gives CASSPSGGAADTQYF.

This clonotype was seen more than once but under ten times. V usage is TRBV7-9 and J usage is TRBJ1-2, with a possible D match to TRBD1 (6 bases). This CDR3 contains 14 residues. Looked up from germline, CDR1 is SEHNR and CDR2 is FQNEAQ (reference sequence). The V end lost 3 bases, the J end lost 7 bases, and 15 bases lay between the germline ends. CDR3 nucleotide sequence: TGTGCCAGCAGCTTTATTAATAGGGGGTCTGGCTACACCTTC. It yields the protein CASSFINRGSGYTF.

This clonotype has only a few counts. CDR3 sequence (DNA): TGTGCCACCAGTGCCCCGGGCGAGGGGGCGCGGGCTGAAGCTTTCTTT. Translation: CATSAPGEGARAEAFF. V usage is TRBV24-1 and J usage is TRBJ1-1; 7 nucleotides agree with TRBD1. The CDR3 totals 16 residues. Trimming removed 5 bases from V and 6 bases from J; junction bases left unmatched: 14. The germline V gene encodes CDR1 KGHDR and CDR2 SFDVKD.

This clonotype was seen at least ten times. The chain uses TRBV12-3 or TRBV12-4 and TRBJ1-2; TRBD1 agrees at 9 bases. There are 13 residues in the CDR3. V shed 7 bases, J shed 5 bases, and the junction held 5 bases outside the gene matches. CDR3 nucleotide sequence: TGTGCCAGCACCCTAGGACAGGGGTATGGCTACACCTTC. This gives the protein CASTLGQGYGYTF.

This clonotype came up many times. The genes are TRBV6-5 and TRBJ2-1; 9 positions match TRBD2. Germline values: CDR1 MNHEY, CDR2 SVGAGI. V was clipped by 6 bases and J by 16 bases; unmatched bases: 16. CDR3 length equals 14 residues. This CDR3 is CASSPSPLAGYFFF. The CDR3 DNA follows: TGTGCCAGCAGCCCAAGTCCCCTAGCGGGGTACTTTTTCTTC.

Many counts were recorded for this clonotype. The chain is built from TRBV3-1 and TRBJ1-2, with no clear D. CDR1 is LGHDT and CDR2 is YNNKEL in the germline V gene (reference sequence). With 6 bases removed from V and 7 bases from J, the gap between germline ends came to 9 bases. The CDR3 sequence is 11 residues long. The chain's CDR3 is CASSWKSGYTF. The DNA of the CDR3 is TGTGCCAGCAGTTGGAAGAGTGGCTACACCTTC. Complete variable domain (other parts from reference TRBV3-1 and TRBJ1-2): DTAVSQTPKYLVTQMGNDKSIKCEQNLGHDTMYWYKQDSKKFLKIMFSYNNKELIINETVPNRFSPKSPDKAHLNLHINSLELGDSAVYFCASSWKSGYTFGSGTRLTVV.

Ten or more counts support this clonotype. The genes are TRBV7-9 and TRBJ2-1, with 11 bases that match TRBD1. The CDR3 consists of 17 residues. Germline values: CDR1 SEHNR, CDR2 FQNEAQ (reference sequence). V was clipped by 3 bases and J by 3 bases; unmatched bases: 7. The CDR3 DNA reads TGTGCCAGCAGCTTGAGGACAGGGGGCGCCGGCTACAATGAGCAGTTCTTC. Protein sequence: CASSLRTGGAGYNEQFF. Looking up the rest from reference TRBV7-9 and TRBJ2-1 gives the full variable domain: DTGVSQNPRHKITKRGQNVTFRCDPISEHNRLYWYRQTLGQGPEFLTYFQNEAQLEKSRLLSDRFSAERPKGSFSTLEIQRTEQGDSAMYLCASSLRTGGAGYNEQFFGPGTRLTVL.

In its sample, this clonotype was seen a few times. V usage is TRBV7-6 and J usage is TRBJ2-7; D may be TRBD2 (5 bases). Germline CDR1 SGHVS, CDR2 FNYEAQ. CDR3 size: 9 residues. V was cut by 5 bases and J by 12 bases, with 8 bases left in between. The CDR3 spells CASSPRGYF. The CDR3 DNA reads as TGTGCCAGCAGCCCCCGGGGGTACTTC.

There are a few counts of this clonotype. The rearrangement links TRBV4-1 to TRBJ2-2; tentative D call: TRBD1 (6 bases). The CDR3 is made up of 18 amino acids. Germline CDR1 and CDR2: MGHRA and YSYEKL. V was clipped by 6 bases and J by 0 bases, with 20 bases between them. CDR3 nucleotide sequence: TGCGCCAGCAGTCCTTTAGACAGGCTAATACCGAACACCGGGGAGCTGTTTTTT. Translated, it gives CASSPLDRLIPNTGELFF.

The rearrangement uses TRBV3-1 and TRBJ2-1; 8 bases are a match to TRBD2. CDR1 and CDR2 from the germline V gene are LGHDT and YNNKEL (reference sequence). This CDR3 is built from 17 residues. The V and J ends lost 2 bases and 1 base, in that order; junction bases with no gene match: 7. DNA of the CDR3: TGTGCCAGCAGCCAAAGACTAGCGAGCCATTCCTACAATGAGCAGTTCTTC. It codes for CASSQRLASHSYNEQFF.

There are a few counts of this clonotype. This chain joins TRBV4-1 and TRBJ1-5, with 11 nucleotides matching TRBD1. Unmatched junction bases numbered 6, after V lost 3 bases and J lost 2 bases. Germline V lookup: CDR1 MGHRA, CDR2 YSYEKL. This CDR3 contains 17 residues. The CDR3, as DNA: TGCGCCAGCAGCCATGGGACAGGGGGTCGTGGCAATCAGCCCCAGCATTTT. It yields the protein CASSHGTGGRGNQPQHF.

In its sample, this clonotype was seen many times. The chain employs TRBV7-9 and TRBJ2-5; possible D gene TRBD1, 6 bases. Trimming removed 5 bases from V and 2 bases from J, with 12 bases in between. The germline gives CDR1 SEHNR, CDR2 FQNEAQ (reference sequence). The CDR3 runs to 14 residues. The CDR3 sequence: CASSTDRSQETQYF. The CDR3 nucleotides read TGTGCCAGCAGCACTGACAGGTCTCAAGAGACCCAGTACTTC. Looking up the rest from reference TRBV7-9 and TRBJ2-5 gives the full variable domain: DTGVSQNPRHKITKRGQNVTFRCDPISEHNRLYWYRQTLGQGPEFLTYFQNEAQLEKSRLLSDRFSAERPKGSFSTLEIQRTEQGDSAMYLCASSTDRSQETQYFGPGTRLLVL.

This clonotype has ten or more counts. The rearrangement links TRBV6-5 to TRBJ1-5; the D gene is possibly TRBD1 (6 bases). The V gene's germline CDR1 is MNHEY and CDR2 SVGAGI. CDR3 length: 14 residues. V was pared by 5 bases and J by 5 bases, with 13 bases between. The CDR3 here is CASSQNQGHQPQHF. CDR3 nucleotides: TGTGCCAGCAGTCAAAACCAGGGGCATCAGCCCCAGCATTTT.

This clonotype was observed at least ten times. The chain is built from TRBV23-1 and TRBJ2-7; TRBD1 agrees at 8 bases. TRBV23-1 is sorted into the ORF group, with uncertain function. CDR3 length: 17 amino acids. V lost 0 bases and J lost 5; bases outside the gene matches: 12. The CDR3 DNA sequence: TGCGCCAGCAGTCAATCTTCCCCCGGACAGGGAGAGGACGAGCAGTACTTC. It encodes CASSQSSPGQGEDEQYF.

This clonotype was detected many times. This chain links TRBV24-1 with TRBJ2-2; 12 nucleotides match TRBD1. CDR1 KGHDR and CDR2 SFDVKD come from the germline V gene. CDR3 length: 17 residues. The V and J ends lost 4 bases and 6 bases, in that order; junction bases with no gene match: 8. In nucleotides, the CDR3 is TGTGCCACCAGTGACCCTACCGGGACAGGGGGCTCCGGGGAGCTGTTTTTT. Translation: CATSDPTGTGGSGELFF.

The V call is TRBV28, the J call TRBJ2-3; 10 nucleotides align to TRBD2. The CDR3 has 14 residues. V trimming: 7 bases; J trimming: 6 bases; junction bases outside the gene matches: 7. Looked up from germline, CDR1 is MDHEN and CDR2 is SYDVKM. The CDR3 sequence: CASIQRGGMDTQYF. The CDR3 region has the DNA TGTGCCAGCATCCAGCGGGGGGGCATGGATACGCAGTATTTT.

There are a few counts of this clonotype. The chain employs TRBV11-2 and TRBJ2-2; D ambiguous. Germline CDR1 and CDR2: SGHAT and FQNNGV. Between the trimmed V and J ends, which lost 5 bases and 6 bases, there was a span of 7 bases. The CDR3 is 12 amino acids. CDR3 protein: CASSRWAGELFF. CDR3 nucleotides: TGTGCCAGCAGCCGTTGGGCCGGGGAGCTGTTTTTT.

This clonotype came up many times. The chain is built from TRBV7-9 and TRBJ2-3, with 10 bases fitting TRBD2. CDR1 is SEHNR and CDR2 is FQNEAQ in the germline V gene (reference sequence). The CDR3 has 16 residues. V was clipped by 0 bases and J by 7 bases; unmatched bases: 7. The CDR3, as DNA: TGTGCCAGCAGCTTAGCCAGCGGGGGGGCCACTTATACGCAGTATTTT. It codes for CASSLASGGATYTQYF.

In its sample, this clonotype was seen many times. The genes are TRBV9 and TRBJ2-7, with D possibly matching TRBD2 (5 bases). In germline, CDR1 is SGDLS, CDR2 YYNGEE. Trimming stripped 1 base from V and 6 bases from J, with 11 bases between. This CDR3 contains 13 residues. CDR3 region: CASSVYIEGEQYF. The CDR3 DNA is TGTGCCAGCAGCGTATATATCGAGGGCGAGCAGTACTTC.

This clonotype was recorded at least ten times. The chain employs TRBV4-1 and TRBJ2-7; D gene ambiguous. With 0 bases removed from V and 0 bases from J, the gap between germline ends came to 9 bases. In germline, CDR1 is MGHRA, CDR2 YSYEKL. The CDR3 extends over 15 amino acids. CDR3 protein: CASSQELHFSYEQYF. In DNA form, the CDR3 reads TGCGCCAGCAGCCAAGAGCTTCACTTCTCCTACGAGCAGTACTTC.

This clonotype was seen many times. CDR3 nucleotides: TGTGCCTGGAGGGACGAAGGGATGGGGGAGACCCAGTACTTC. It is translated as CAWRDEGMGETQYF. The chain couples TRBV30 to TRBJ2-5; D remains unclear. Trimming took off 3 bases at V and 5 bases at J, with 16 bases between the two ends. The CDR3 has 14 residues. Germline loops: CDR1 GTSNPN, CDR2 SVGIG (reference sequence). Supplemented by reference TRBV30 and TRBJ2-5, the full variable domain reads SQTIHQWPATLVQPVGSPLSLECTVEGTSNPNLYWYRQAAGRGLQLLFYSVGIGQISSEVPQNLSASRPQDRQFILSSKKLLLSDSGFYLCAWRDEGMGETQYFGPGTRLLVL.

This clonotype was found many times. The chain carries TRBV20-1 and TRBJ2-1; D is perhaps TRBD1 or TRBD2 (5 bases each). The CDR3 loop spans 15 amino acids. The germline V gene encodes CDR1 DFQATT and CDR2 SNEGSKA (reference sequence). Trimming cost V 5 bases and J 0 bases, with 14 bases left between them. The CDR3 DNA reads as TGCAGTGCTGGAGGTCAGGGTAGCTCCTACAATGAGCAGTTCTTC. The encoded protein is CSAGGQGSSYNEQFF.

This clonotype appeared many times. This chain uses TRBV4-1 with TRBJ2-5; 14 nucleotides align to TRBD2. The CDR3 extends over 19 amino acids. The V segment lost 4 bases and the J segment 0 bases; nucleotides outside the gene matches: 10. Germline V gives CDR1 MGHRA, CDR2 YSYEKL. The CDR3 here is CASSPGLAGGLRYQETQYF. The CDR3 bases are TGCGCCAGCAGCCCCGGACTAGCGGGGGGCTTAAGGTACCAAGAGACCCAGTACTTC.

This clonotype occurred a few times. The V gene is TRBV27, the J gene TRBJ2-7; tentatively, D is TRBD1 (6 bases). The CDR3 extends over 12 amino acids. Looked up from germline, CDR1 is MNHEY and CDR2 is SMNVEV (reference sequence). The V gene lost 6 bases and the J gene lost 2 bases, with 8 bases spanning the gap. CDR3 DNA: TGTGCCAGCAGGACAGGAGCCTACGAGCAGTACTTC. Protein product: CASRTGAYEQYF.

This clonotype came up many times. The chain links TRBV7-9 to TRBJ2-6; a weak D match, TRBD2 (6 bases). V was shortened by 3 bases and J by 8 bases, with 17 bases between the two germline ends. CDR1 and CDR2 from the germline V gene are SEHNR and FQNEAQ (reference sequence). The CDR3 covers 16 residues. The DNA for the CDR3 is TGTGCCAGCAGCTTTAATTTCCAAGGGAGGTCCAACGTCCTGACTTTC. It codes for CASSFNFQGRSNVLTF.

Many counts were recorded for this clonotype. The V gene is TRBV10-2, the J gene TRBJ2-3, with TRBD2 identical over 9 bases. The CDR3 is 18 amino acids. The germline CDR1 and CDR2 sequences are WSHSY and SAAADI. The junction had 12 bases not matched to a gene; V was cut back by 4 bases and J by 1 base. The CDR3 DNA is TGCGCCAGCAGTGGGACTAGCGTCGGAGGTACGCGCACAGATACGCAGTATTTT. Protein: CASSGTSVGGTRTDTQYF.